The 21 T cell receptor beta chains presented below share a single source sample, sequenced in a study of shared clonotypes between healthy human individuals (dated by TCRdb to between 2020 and 2021). Library prep was done by the immunoSEQ multiplex PCR assay. The table comes from immuneACCESS by way of TCRdb, which keeps in-frame sequences with V and J called. Part of the clones is missing from these tables; in studies checked, under half for an unresolved V gene and the rest for unknown reasons. This sample lists 180,000 or so clones; over 85% were detected once. Together, the top ten hold more than 0.06% of the sample. Sequencing was performed on naive CD4+ T cells sorted from blood. The cell subset or site label, as the study defines it: CD45RA+ positively selected. These receptors came from a woman aged 30 to 39 in good health.

CDR3 sequence: CATSIHNQPQHF. The CDR3 DNA follows: TGTGCCACCAGCATCCACAATCAGCCCCAGCATTTT. This sequence joins TRBV15 and TRBJ1-5; D gene unclear. Germline V CDR1 and CDR2: LNHNV, YYDKDF (reference sequence). The CDR3 spans 12 residues. The V and J ends lost 4 bases and 3 bases respectively, with 4 bases between them.

The chain employs TRBV6-5 and TRBJ1-5; D gene uncertain. The CDR3 extends over 14 amino acids. With 4 bases removed from V and 5 bases from J, the gap between germline ends came to 12 bases. Germline CDR1 MNHEY, CDR2 SVGAGI. As DNA, the CDR3 is TGTGCCAGCAGTTCCGCTGATCGGGATCAGCCCCAGCATTTT. The encoded protein is CASSSADRDQPQHF.

The genes are TRBV18 and TRBJ2-3; D not resolved. Trimming stripped 0 bases from V and 2 bases from J, with 3 bases between. Germline CDR1 and CDR2: KGHSH and LQKENI. CDR3 length: 13 amino acids. The CDR3: CASSPPITDTQYF. The CDR3 region has the DNA TGTGCCAGCTCACCACCAATCACAGATACGCAGTATTTT.

This clone is a singleton in its sample. An end of the junction differs from the germline gene, which may be a read error. This chain connects TRBV28 to TRBJ2-5; TRBD2 agrees at 11 bases. The CDR3 loop spans 12 amino acids. Germline V gene lookup returns CDR1 MDHEN and CDR2 SYDVKM. The CDR3, as DNA: TGTGCCAGCAGTCAGACTAGCGGGAACCGGCACTTC. The encoded protein is CASSQTSGNRHF.

CDR3 nucleotides: TGTGCCAGCAGTACCCGACTAGCCGCCTACAATGAGCAGTTCTTC. This codes for CASSTRLAAYNEQFF. J is TRBJ2-1 and V is TRBV2; 7 bases line up with TRBD2. The trim removed 5 bases at V and 2 bases at J, leaving 6 bases unmatched. In germline, CDR1 is SNHLY, CDR2 FYNNEI. The CDR3 extends over 15 amino acids.

CDR3: CATSTLDRAGNQPQHF. The CDR3 nucleotides are TGTGCCACCAGCACCTTGGACAGGGCAGGCAATCAGCCCCAGCATTTT. The rearrangement joins TRBV2 to TRBJ1-5; 8 nucleotides line up with TRBD1. The germline V gene encodes CDR1 SNHLY and CDR2 FYNNEI. CDR3 length: 16 residues. V lost 10 bases and J lost 2; bases outside the gene matches: 13.

The gene calls are TRBV5-1 and TRBJ2-3; weak D call: TRBD1 (6 bases). Trimming removed 3 bases from V and 2 bases from J, with 16 bases in between. The germline gives CDR1 SGHRS, CDR2 YFSETQ. This CDR3 has 16 amino acids. The CDR3 DNA is TGCGCCAGCAGCTCGTCCCACAGGGTAATCACAGATACGCAGTATTTT. It codes for CASSSSHRVITDTQYF.

The chain employs TRBV7-3 and TRBJ1-3; D is uncertain. CDR1 and CDR2 from the germline V gene are SGHTA and FQGTGA. The V and J ends lost 2 bases and 0 bases respectively, with 5 bases between them. This CDR3 is built from 14 residues. Here the CDR3 reads CASSLGISGNTIYF. Written as DNA, the CDR3 is TGTGCCAGCAGCTTAGGTATCTCTGGAAACACCATATATTTT.

This chain uses TRBV18 with TRBJ2-5, with 10 bases matching TRBD2. With 3 bases clipped from V and 9 bases from J, the junction kept 10 bases outside the gene matches. Looked up from germline, CDR1 is KGHSH and CDR2 is LQKENI. CDR3 length equals 15 residues. The CDR3 sequence: CASSPSAGGAWAQYF. CDR3 nucleotides: TGTGCCAGCTCACCGTCAGCGGGAGGGGCATGGGCCCAGTACTTC.

The CDR3 DNA sequence: TGTGCCAGCAGTTCGGTCGGGGGGACTTACGAGCAGTACTTC. As protein: CASSSVGGTYEQYF. The chain couples TRBV28 to TRBJ2-7, with 7 bases fitting TRBD2. The J segment lost 4 bases and the V segment lost 4 bases, leaving 7 bases of the junction unmatched. Germline CDR1 is MDHEN and CDR2 is SYDVKM. The CDR3 sequence is 14 residues long. Complete variable domain (other parts from reference TRBV28 and TRBJ2-7): DVKVTQSSRYLVKRTGEKVFLECVQDMDHENMFWYRQDPGLGLRLIYFSYDVKMKEKGDIPEGYSVSREKKERFSLILESASTNQTSMYLCASSSVGGTYEQYFGPGTRLTVT.

V usage is TRBV11-2 and J usage is TRBJ2-7, with unresolved D. Trimming removed 2 bases at V and 6 bases at J, with 14 bases between. The CDR3 length is 14 residues. Germline V gene sequence: CDR1 SGHAT, CDR2 FQNNGV. CDR3 bases: TGTGCCAGCAGCTTACAGGTTCAAGTTGGCGAGCAGTACTTC. Translating gives CASSLQVQVGEQYF.

This chain uses TRBV19 with TRBJ1-4, with D hard to call. V was cut by 5 bases and J by 8 bases, with 9 bases left in between. The CDR3 runs 12 residues. Germline V gene lookup returns CDR1 LNHDA and CDR2 SQIVND (reference sequence). CDR3 sequence: CASSRTGEKLFF. CDR3 sequence (DNA): TGTGCCAGTAGTCGGACCGGGGAAAAACTGTTTTTT.

This clone occurred once. J is TRBJ2-7 and V is TRBV10-3; 7 bases are shared with TRBD1. This CDR3 is built from 16 residues. Germline V gives CDR1 ENHRY, CDR2 SYGVKD. Trimming cost V 6 bases and J 5 bases; bases outside gene matches: 16. The CDR3 sequence: CAISPARQGSGDEQYF. The CDR3 DNA is TGTGCCATCAGCCCGGCCCGACAGGGAAGTGGAGACGAGCAGTACTTC.

This chain links TRBV7-2 with TRBJ2-5, with 8 bases matching TRBD2. The DNA end is a closer match to TRBJ2-7, so the J assignment may be wrong. Germline assignment: CDR1 SGHTA and CDR2 FQGNSA. The CDR3 has 13 residues. The chain's CDR3 is CASSVTSAYEQYF. CDR3 nucleotide sequence: TGTGCCAGCAGCGTGACTAGCGCCTACGAGCAGTACTTC.

The V call is TRBV5-4, the J call TRBJ2-5; D is undetermined. V was cut by 4 bases and J by 4 bases, with 11 bases left in between. This CDR3 is built from 13 residues. Germline CDR1 SGHNT, CDR2 YYREEE (reference sequence). CDR3 coding DNA: TGTGCCAGCAGCCAACGACCAGGAGAGACCCAGTACTTC. Protein: CASSQRPGETQYF.

About this clone: Within the sample, other DNA sequences also encode this same CDR3. The V and J genes are TRBV7-2 and TRBJ2-7; D gene ambiguous. Trimming pared 0 bases from V and 0 bases from J, leaving 9 bases between. The V gene's germline CDR1 is SGHTA and CDR2 FQGNSA. This CDR3 region has 15 residues. The CDR3 spells CASSLAPGSSYEQYF. The CDR3 bases are TGTGCCAGCAGCTTAGCGCCCGGTAGCTCCTACGAGCAGTACTTC.

The chain has TRBV29-1 and TRBJ1-2; a weak D match, TRBD1 (6 bases). The CDR3 is 15 residues long. From germline, CDR1 is SQVTM and CDR2 ANQGSEA. The germline V and J ends were trimmed by 4 bases and 2 bases, with 17 bases remaining between them. The CDR3 nucleotides read TGCAGCGTTGTTACACAGGGAATAGGGAACTATGGCTACACCTTC. Encoded protein: CSVVTQGIGNYGYTF.

V gene TRBV11-3 combines with J gene TRBJ2-5; D possibly corresponds to TRBD2 (5 bases). The J call could be wrong; TRBJ2-7 is a better fit for the DNA end. Germline V gene sequence: CDR1 SGHNT, CDR2 YENEEA. The CDR3 runs 13 residues. The DNA for the CDR3 is TGTGCCAGCAGCCCCGGGATCTTCTACGAGCAGTACTTC. The encoded protein is CASSPGIFYEQYF.

The gene calls are TRBV27 and TRBJ2-5; 13 nucleotides line up with TRBD2. The tail of the sequence fits TRBJ2-7 better, so the J call may be wrong. Per germline, CDR1 MNHEY and CDR2 SMNVEV (reference sequence). The length of the CDR3 is 15 residues. The CDR3 DNA follows: TGTGCCAGCAGCCCGGGACTAGCGGGATCCTACGAGCAGTACTTC. It translates to CASSPGLAGSYEQYF.

The chain links TRBV11-3 to TRBJ2-7; 9 nucleotides align to TRBD2. Trimming took 5 bases from V and 6 from J; bases not matched to a gene: 5. The CDR3 totals 13 residues. The germline CDR1 and CDR2 sequences are SGHNT and YENEEA. CDR3 bases: TGTGCCAGCAGCAGGGGGACTAGCCGCGAGCAGTACTTC. It yields the protein CASSRGTSREQYF.

In its sample, this clone was seen once. The CDR3 loop is CASRQGKGYKQYF. The CDR3 nucleotides are TGTGCCAGTCGTCAGGGGAAGGGATACAAGCAGTACTTC. The gene calls are TRBV19 and TRBJ2-7, with TRBD1 as a possible D gene (6 bases). Germline CDR1 reads LNHDA; CDR2 reads SQIVND (reference sequence). V lost 8 bases to trimming and J lost 8 bases, with 19 bases between them. The CDR3 loop spans 13 amino acids.